This T cell receptor beta chain derives from a study of OX40 agonist ivuxolimab in advanced cancers. This clone was counted a single time. The V end was cut by 6 bases, the J end by 0 bases, with 12 bases between. The CDR3 has 15 amino acids. Germline-derived CDR1 and CDR2 are MNHEY and SVGAGI. TCRdb's table, derived via immunoSEQ multiplex PCR, lists solely in-frame clones and lacks some. The sample contains tens of thousands of clones, roughly 77% of which appear only once. The chain combines TRBV6-5 with TRBJ2-1, with a weak D call TRBD1 (5 bases). The TCR sequence derives from an adult with an advanced solid tumor such as melanoma, head and neck, liver or kidney cancer. The sample was CD4+ or CD8+ T cells sorted from blood, taken in a trial of the OX40 agonist ivuxolimab. The CDR3 region is CASSLDRNSYNEQFF. For the CDR3, the DNA is TGTGCCAGCAGCCTTGACAGAAACTCCTACAATGAGCAGTTCTTC.